A single sample is the source of the 30 T cell receptor beta chains below, sequenced in a study of monozygotic twins with inflammatory bowel disease. Using the 5' RACE reads, TCRdb records one entry per CDR3 protein without DNA. In all, the sample yields roughly 330,000 distinct CDR3 sequences. Material: blood. The receptors here all came from a human donor with ulcerative colitis or Crohn's disease, or a healthy co-twin of an affected twin (not recorded which).

CDR3 loop: CATSDGNQPQHF. V is TRBV24-1 and J is TRBJ1-5. Germline CDR1 is KGHDR and CDR2 is SFDVKD. This CDR3 region has 12 residues.

The chain is built from TRBV6-5 and TRBJ1-4; TCRdb returns TRBD1, unconfirmable since there is no DNA. The CDR3 extends over 16 amino acids. Germline values: CDR1 MNHEY, CDR2 SVGAGI. CDR3 sequence reads: CASSYSREGGVGKLFF.

This sequence joins TRBV3-1 and TRBJ2-7; TCRdb's assignment of TRBD1 cannot be checked, as there is no DNA. The CDR3 is 15 amino acids. The germline CDR1 and CDR2 sequences are LGHDT and YNNKEL (reference sequence). CDR3: CASSQPGQGPYEQYF.

The chain couples TRBV29-1 to TRBJ2-7. The CDR3 totals 13 residues. The germline gives CDR1 SQVTM, CDR2 ANQGSEA. The CDR3 reads CSVESGTRYEQYF.

The chain has TRBV5-1 and TRBJ2-1. This CDR3 comprises 15 residues. Germline V CDR1 and CDR2: SGHRS, YFSETQ. CDR3 loop: CASSFGEASYNEQFF. Full variable domain (missing parts from reference TRBV5-1 and TRBJ2-1): KAGVTQTPRYLIKTRGQQVTLSCSPISGHRSVSWYQQTPGQGLQFLFEYFSETQRNKGNFPGRFSGRQFSNSRSEMNVSTLELGDSALYLCASSFGEASYNEQFFGPGTRLTVL.

The V and J genes are TRBV7-2 and TRBJ1-5. The length of the CDR3 is 16 residues. The germline V gene encodes CDR1 SGHTA and CDR2 FQGNSA. CDR3 amino acids: CASSLGGGQEGQPQHF.

The gene calls are TRBV6-2 or TRBV6-3 and TRBJ2-6; the TCRdb D gene call, TRBD1, has no DNA to confirm it. CDR3 size: 18 residues. Germline V gene data show CDR1 as MNHEY and CDR2 as SVGEGT. CDR3 sequence: CASSYSTSGASGANVLTF.

V and J are TRBV7-8 and TRBJ2-2; there is no DNA to check the TCRdb D call of TRBD2. The CDR3 runs 15 residues. Per germline, CDR1 SGHVS and CDR2 FQNEAQ. The CDR3 spells CASSQRRDASGELFF.

This chain joins TRBV28 and TRBJ1-1. CDR3 length: 14 residues. CDR1 MDHEN and CDR2 SYDVKM come from the germline V gene. This CDR3 is CASSFDQVNTEAFF.

The genes are TRBV27 and TRBJ2-1; TCRdb's D call, TRBD1, is unchecked because there is no DNA. Per germline, CDR1 MNHEY and CDR2 SMNVEV (reference sequence). The CDR3 has 12 amino acids. The CDR3 region is CASSLPGIEQFF.

This rearrangement joins TRBV4-1 to TRBJ2-1; TCRdb designates TRBD2, a call that cannot be tested without DNA. This CDR3 has 18 residues. Germline V CDR1 and CDR2: MGHRA, YSYEKL. CDR3 sequence reads: CASSQEEARGSSYNEQFF.

The rearrangement uses TRBV20-1 and TRBJ2-2; TCRdb's D call of TRBD2 is untestable without DNA. This CDR3 region has 15 residues. Germline V lookup: CDR1 DFQATT, CDR2 SNEGSKA (reference sequence). CDR3 amino acids: CSAHTSGGNTGELFF.

The CDR3 loop is CASSPGTHSNQPQHF. This chain joins TRBV12-3 or TRBV12-4 and TRBJ1-5; TCRdb lists TRBD1, though no DNA is available to test this call. The CDR3 length is 15 residues.

CDR3 region: CASRRVPGTGLGEAFF. The rearrangement links TRBV7-9 to TRBJ1-1; the TRBD1 assignment by TCRdb is unverifiable without DNA. The CDR3 contains 16 residues. The V gene's germline CDR1 is SEHNR and CDR2 FQNEAQ (reference sequence). Filled out from reference TRBV7-9 and TRBJ1-1, the complete variable domain reads DTGVSQNPRHKITKRGQNVTFRCDPISEHNRLYWYRQTLGQGPEFLTYFQNEAQLEKSRLLSDRFSAERPKGSFSTLEIQRTEQGDSAMYLCASRRVPGTGLGEAFFGQGTRLTVV.

This sequence joins TRBV5-1 and TRBJ1-4; TCRdb proposes TRBD1, but this gene call is untestable without DNA. The CDR3 sequence is 14 residues long. Germline CDR1 reads SGHRS; CDR2 reads YFSETQ. The CDR3 reads CASSLRDRDEKLFF.

The chain links TRBV7-3 to TRBJ2-2; the TCRdb D gene call, TRBD1, has no DNA to confirm it. CDR3 length: 15 residues. The germline gives CDR1 SGHTA, CDR2 FQGTGA. The CDR3 loop is CASSQQGAATGELFF. The entire variable domain, with the rest obtained from reference TRBV7-3 and TRBJ2-2, is as follows: GAGVSQTPSNKVTEKGKYVELRCDPISGHTALYWYRQSLGQGPEFLIYFQGTGAADDSGLPNDRFFAVRPEGSVSTLKIQRTERGDSAVYLCASSQQGAATGELFFGEGSRLTVL.

The chain employs TRBV30 and TRBJ1-1; TCRdb outputs TRBD1, but without DNA this stays unchecked. Germline assignment: CDR1 GTSNPN and CDR2 SVGIG (reference sequence). The CDR3 extends over 13 amino acids. CDR3 protein: CAWCRQGSHEAFF.

The genes are TRBV7-9 and TRBJ2-2. The CDR3 extends over 12 amino acids. Germline V lookup: CDR1 SEHNR, CDR2 FQNEAQ (reference sequence). This chain's CDR3 is CASRGDTGELFF.

The genes are TRBV12-3 or TRBV12-4 and TRBJ2-7. The CDR3 is made up of 13 amino acids. This chain's CDR3 is CASSFDFSYEQYF.

This chain connects TRBV12-3 or TRBV12-4 to TRBJ1-5; as DNA is missing, the TRBD1 call by TCRdb cannot be tested. The CDR3 length is 15 residues. The CDR3 sequence: CASSPQTGLNQPQHF.

This chain joins TRBV7-4 and TRBJ1-5; no DNA is available, so the TRBD1 call from TCRdb remains unchecked. There are 19 residues in the CDR3. Germline CDR1 SGHVT, CDR2 SQSDAQ. This CDR3 reads CASSLKCGQAVNSNQPQHF.

The CDR3 is CASIGDQINEQFF. The chain uses TRBV28 and TRBJ2-1; TCRdb returns TRBD2, unconfirmable since there is no DNA. Germline V gene data show CDR1 as MDHEN and CDR2 as SYDVKM. This CDR3 region has 13 residues.

The V and J genes are TRBV5-1 and TRBJ1-1; there is no DNA to check the TCRdb D call of TRBD1. The CDR3 runs to 15 residues. The germline CDR1 and CDR2 sequences are SGHRS and YFSETQ. CDR3: CASSLVGTGNTEAFF.

The chain carries TRBV18 and TRBJ2-5. This CDR3 is 15 amino acids long. The V gene's germline CDR1 is KGHSH and CDR2 LQKENI. CDR3 protein: CASSPPEGQQETQYF.

CDR3 region: CASSHPGLRGGELFF. The chain uses TRBV12-3 or TRBV12-4 and TRBJ2-2; no DNA is available, so the TRBD2 call from TCRdb remains unchecked. There are 15 residues in the CDR3.

The rearrangement links TRBV5-5 to TRBJ2-1; TCRdb outputs TRBD1, but without DNA this stays unchecked. This CDR3 has 13 residues. Germline loops: CDR1 SGHKS, CDR2 YYEKEE (reference sequence). The chain's CDR3 is CASSLQGSNEQFF.

The V gene is TRBV7-8, the J gene TRBJ1-1; TCRdb names TRBD1, which stays unverified in the absence of DNA. There are 14 residues in the CDR3. Germline V lookup: CDR1 SGHVS, CDR2 FQNEAQ. CDR3 region: CASSLPQGGTEAFF.

This chain links TRBV6-5 with TRBJ1-5. Per germline, CDR1 MNHEY and CDR2 SVGAGI. The CDR3 is 15 residues long. CDR3 in amino acids: CASSYSLSALQPQHF.

The chain joins TRBV5-1 to TRBJ2-3; the D call from TCRdb, TRBD2, cannot be confirmed without DNA. Per germline, CDR1 SGHRS and CDR2 YFSETQ. The CDR3 covers 16 residues. The CDR3 spells CASSLPGLASTDTQYF.

The CDR3 here is CASSLGGLDTEAFF. The gene calls are TRBV7-3 and TRBJ1-1; there is no DNA to check the TCRdb D call of TRBD1. The CDR3 length is 14 residues. The V gene's germline CDR1 is SGHTA and CDR2 FQGTGA.